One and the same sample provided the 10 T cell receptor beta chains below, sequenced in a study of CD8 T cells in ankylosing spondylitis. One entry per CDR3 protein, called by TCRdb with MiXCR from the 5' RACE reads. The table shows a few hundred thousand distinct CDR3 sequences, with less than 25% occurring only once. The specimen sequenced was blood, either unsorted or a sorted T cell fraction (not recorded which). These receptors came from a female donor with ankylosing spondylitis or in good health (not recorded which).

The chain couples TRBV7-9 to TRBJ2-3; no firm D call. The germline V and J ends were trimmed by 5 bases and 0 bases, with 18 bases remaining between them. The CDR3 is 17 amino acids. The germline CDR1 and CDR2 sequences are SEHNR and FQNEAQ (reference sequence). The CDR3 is CASSNRMDHLSTDTQYF. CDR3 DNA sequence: TGTGCCAGCAGCAATCGAATGGACCACCTTAGCACAGATACGCAGTATTTT.

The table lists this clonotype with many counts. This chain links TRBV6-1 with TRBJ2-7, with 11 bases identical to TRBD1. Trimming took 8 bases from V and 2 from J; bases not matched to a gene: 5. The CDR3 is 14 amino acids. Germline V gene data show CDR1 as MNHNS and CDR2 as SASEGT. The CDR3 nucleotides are TGTGCCAGCGGTATGGGACAGGGGGCCTACGAGCAGTACTTC. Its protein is CASGMGQGAYEQYF.

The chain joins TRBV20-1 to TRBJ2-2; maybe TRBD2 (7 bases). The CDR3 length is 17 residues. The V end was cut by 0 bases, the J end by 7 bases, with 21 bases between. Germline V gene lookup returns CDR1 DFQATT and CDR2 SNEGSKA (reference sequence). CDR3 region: CSARDAAAGQKYGELFF. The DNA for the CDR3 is TGCAGTGCTAGAGACGCCGCAGCGGGACAAAAGTACGGGGAGCTGTTTTTT.

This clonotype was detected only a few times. DNA of the CDR3: TGCAGTGCTCGACAGGCCGACAGGGGGCCCGGGGAGCTGTTTTTT. Protein sequence: CSARQADRGPGELFF. The V call is TRBV20-1, the J call TRBJ2-2, with 10 bases aligning to TRBD1. The CDR3 covers 15 residues. The V segment lost 5 bases and the J segment 6 bases; nucleotides outside the gene matches: 9. Per the germline V gene, CDR1 is DFQATT and CDR2 is SNEGSKA (reference sequence).

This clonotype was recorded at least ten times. CDR3 residues: CSARAVQGNEKLFF. CDR3 DNA: TGCAGTGCTAGAGCGGTGCAGGGTAATGAAAAACTGTTTTTT. The V and J genes are TRBV20-1 and TRBJ1-4; weak D call: TRBD1 (5 bases). The V end was cut by 1 base, the J end by 4 bases, with 10 bases between. CDR1 DFQATT and CDR2 SNEGSKA come from the germline V gene (reference sequence). This CDR3 region has 14 residues.

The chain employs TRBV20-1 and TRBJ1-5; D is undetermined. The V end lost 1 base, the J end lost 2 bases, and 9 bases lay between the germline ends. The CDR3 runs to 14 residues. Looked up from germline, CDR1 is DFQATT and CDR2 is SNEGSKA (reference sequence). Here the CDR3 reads CSARGGQGNQPQHF. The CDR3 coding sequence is TGCAGTGCTAGAGGCGGGCAGGGCAATCAGCCCCAGCATTTT.

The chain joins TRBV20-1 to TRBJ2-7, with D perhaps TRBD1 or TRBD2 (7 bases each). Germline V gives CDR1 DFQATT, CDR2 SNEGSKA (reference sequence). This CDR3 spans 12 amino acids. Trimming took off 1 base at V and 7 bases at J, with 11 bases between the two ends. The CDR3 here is CSARVQGGEQYF. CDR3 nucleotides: TGCAGTGCTAGAGTCCAGGGGGGGGAGCAGTACTTC.

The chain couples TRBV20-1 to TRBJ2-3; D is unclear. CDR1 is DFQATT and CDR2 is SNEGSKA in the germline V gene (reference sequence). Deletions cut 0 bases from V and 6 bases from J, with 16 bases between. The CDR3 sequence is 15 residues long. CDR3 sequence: CSARDGLPVRDTQYF. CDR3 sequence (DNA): TGCAGTGCTAGAGATGGTCTACCAGTAAGGGATACGCAGTATTTT.

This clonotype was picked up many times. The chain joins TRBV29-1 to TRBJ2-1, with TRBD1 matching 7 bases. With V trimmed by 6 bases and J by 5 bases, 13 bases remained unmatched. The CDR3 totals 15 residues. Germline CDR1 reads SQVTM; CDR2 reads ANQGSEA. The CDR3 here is CSVDRDGALNNEQFF. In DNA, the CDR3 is TGCAGCGTCGACAGGGACGGGGCCCTGAACAATGAGCAGTTCTTC.

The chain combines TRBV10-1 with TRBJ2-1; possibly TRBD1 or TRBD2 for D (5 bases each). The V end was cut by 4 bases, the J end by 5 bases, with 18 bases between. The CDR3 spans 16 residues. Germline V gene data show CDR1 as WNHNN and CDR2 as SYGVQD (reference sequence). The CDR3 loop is CASSGGFGTPNNEQFF. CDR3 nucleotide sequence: TGCGCCAGCAGTGGAGGGTTCGGGACCCCCAACAATGAGCAGTTCTTC.